This TCR beta chain was profiled in a study of T-cell memory formation after mild COVID-19. Points from the study as a whole: CD4+ contracting clones were mainly CM and EM; CD8+ ones, EMRA.

TCRdb independently ran MiXCR on the 5' RACE reads; one entry per CDR3 protein. The sample lists fewer than 650,000 distinct CDR3 sequences, 15% to 20% occurring once. At least ten counts were recorded for this clonotype. Its antigen is still unknown. The trim removed 0 bases at V and 2 bases at J, leaving 0 bases unmatched. The CDR3 totals 14 residues. Germline loops: CDR1 SGHRS, CDR2 YFSETQ. V and J are TRBV5-1 and TRBJ2-5, with 8 bases matching TRBD1. This clonotype was sampled from an adult woman who had mild COVID-19 (a few samples of this study predate the infection). Cell type and time point are not known. Sequencing was carried out using PBMCs or a T cell subset sorted from them (not recorded which). The CDR3 loop is CASSLGQGQETQYF. The DNA for the CDR3 is TGCGCCAGCAGCTTGGGACAGGGGCAAGAGACCCAGTACTTC.